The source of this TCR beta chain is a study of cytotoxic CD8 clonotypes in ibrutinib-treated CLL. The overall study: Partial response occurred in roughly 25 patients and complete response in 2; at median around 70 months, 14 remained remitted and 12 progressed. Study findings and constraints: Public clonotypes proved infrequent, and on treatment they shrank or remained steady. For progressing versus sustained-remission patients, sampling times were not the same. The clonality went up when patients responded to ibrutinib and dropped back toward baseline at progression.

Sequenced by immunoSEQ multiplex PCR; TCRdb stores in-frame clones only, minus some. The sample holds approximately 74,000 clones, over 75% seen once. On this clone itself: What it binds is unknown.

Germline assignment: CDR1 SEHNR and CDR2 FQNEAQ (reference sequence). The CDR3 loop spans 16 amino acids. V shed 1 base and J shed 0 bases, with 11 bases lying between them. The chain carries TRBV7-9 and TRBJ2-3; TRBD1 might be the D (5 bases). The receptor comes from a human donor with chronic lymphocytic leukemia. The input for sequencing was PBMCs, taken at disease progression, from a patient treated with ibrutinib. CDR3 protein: CASSLVVGPSTDTQYF. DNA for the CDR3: TGTGCCAGCAGCTTAGTTGTGGGGCCTAGCACAGATACGCAGTATTTT.